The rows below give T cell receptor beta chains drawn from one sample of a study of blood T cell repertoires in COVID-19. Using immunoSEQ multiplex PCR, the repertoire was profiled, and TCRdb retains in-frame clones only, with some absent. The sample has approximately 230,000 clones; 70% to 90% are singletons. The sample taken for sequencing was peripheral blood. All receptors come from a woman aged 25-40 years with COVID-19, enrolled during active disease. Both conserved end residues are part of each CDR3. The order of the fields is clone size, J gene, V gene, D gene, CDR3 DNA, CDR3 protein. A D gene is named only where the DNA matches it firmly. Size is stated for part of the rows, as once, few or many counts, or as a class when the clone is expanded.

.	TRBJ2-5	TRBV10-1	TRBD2	TGCGCCAGCCTAAGTGGAGCGGGAGCCCACGAGACCCAGTACTTC	CASLSGAGAHETQYF
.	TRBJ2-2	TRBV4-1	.	TGCGCCAGCAGCCCCCGGACTGCAGCCGGGACCGGGGAGCTGTTTTTT	CASSPRTAAGTGELFF
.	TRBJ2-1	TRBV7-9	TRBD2	TGTGCCAGCAGCCGTTTGCGGGAGGATGGTGAGCAGTTCTTC	CASSRLREDGEQFF
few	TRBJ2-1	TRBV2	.	TGTGCCAGCAGTAGTAACAGTCCGAGCTCCTACAATGAGCAGTTCTTC	CASSSNSPSSYNEQFF
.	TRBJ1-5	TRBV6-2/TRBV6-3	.	TGTGCCAGCAGTAACCCCCAGCAGGGTAGCTTCTATAGCAATCAGCCCCAGCATTTT	CASSNPQQGSFYSNQPQHF
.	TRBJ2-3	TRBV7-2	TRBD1	TGTGCCAGCAGCTTCCACCGACAGGGGGCTAGCACAGATACGCAGTATTTT	CASSFHRQGASTDTQYF
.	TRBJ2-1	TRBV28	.	TGTGCCAGCAGTTTATCGACCTGGGACATAAAAGAGCAGTTCTTC	CASSLSTWDIKEQFF
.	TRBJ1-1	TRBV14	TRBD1	TGTGCCAGCAGCCCCCACAGGGGAAGGACTGAAGCTTTCTTT	CASSPHRGRTEAFF
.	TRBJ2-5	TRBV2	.	TGTGCCAGCAAGGAAAGGAGCAACAAAGAGACCCAGTACTTC	CASKERSNKETQYF
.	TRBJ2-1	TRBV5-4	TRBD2	TGTGCCAGCAGCCCAGGGACTAGCGGAGGGGCCTACAATGAGCAGTTCTTC	CASSPGTSGGAYNEQFF
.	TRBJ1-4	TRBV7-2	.	TGTGCCAGCAGCTTATTTCCAGTGGTGACAGCTAATGAAAAACTGTTTTTT	CASSLFPVVTANEKLFF
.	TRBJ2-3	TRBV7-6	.	TGTGCCAGCAGCTTAGGCCAGGGGATGGGGGATACGCAGTATTTT	CASSLGQGMGDTQYF
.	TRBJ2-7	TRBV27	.	TGTGCCAGCAGCTCGTCAGGTTACGAGCAGTACTTC	CASSSSGYEQYF
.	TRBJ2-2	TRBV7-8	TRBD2	TGTGCCAGCAGCTTAACTAGCGGAGTCACCGGGGAGCTGTTTTTT	CASSLTSGVTGELFF
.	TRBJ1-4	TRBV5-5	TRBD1	TGTGCCAGCAGCTTGTTGACAGGGCCTAATGAAAAACTGTTTTTT	CASSLLTGPNEKLFF
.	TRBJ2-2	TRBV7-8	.	TGTGCCAGCAGCTCCTCTAGAAACACCGGGGAGCTGTTTTTT	CASSSSRNTGELFF